This T cell receptor beta chain was retrieved from a study of T cell changes during pregnancy in multiple sclerosis (dated by TCRdb to about 2019). Describing the broader study: Changes in the T cell repertoire over the course of pregnancy were examined in this study in women with multiple sclerosis.

Note on this clone: Its antigen has not been determined. No much larger clone exists at a distance of one base, and base qualities are not known.

The germline V and J ends show losses of 7 bases and 8 bases respectively, and no gene match explains 9 bases of the junction. CDR1 and CDR2 are read off the germline V gene (reference sequence) as LNHDA and SQIVND. The CDR3 has 14 amino acids, counting the end cysteine and phenylalanine. Only the CDR3 DNA is retained, 42 bases long and in frame from the first base. To prepare the library, the immunoSEQ multiplex PCR assay was applied. TCRdb holds this immuneACCESS table with in-frame rearrangements only. Some clones are missing; in checked studies, unresolved V genes explain under half, and the rest has no known cause. Counted in this sample were 100,000 or so clones; over 85% of them appeared once. The ten most abundant clones make up over 3.5% of the sample.

The TCR sequence derives from a female donor with multiple sclerosis, enrolled in a pregnancy study. The sample was peripheral blood, taken in the first trimester of pregnancy. The chain is assembled from TRBV19 and TRBJ2-1, with 9 bases aligning to TRBD1. The nucleotides read TGTGCCAGTAAGAGGACAGGGGTTTTGGATGAGCAGTTCTTC. Protein translation: CASKRTGVLDEQFF.